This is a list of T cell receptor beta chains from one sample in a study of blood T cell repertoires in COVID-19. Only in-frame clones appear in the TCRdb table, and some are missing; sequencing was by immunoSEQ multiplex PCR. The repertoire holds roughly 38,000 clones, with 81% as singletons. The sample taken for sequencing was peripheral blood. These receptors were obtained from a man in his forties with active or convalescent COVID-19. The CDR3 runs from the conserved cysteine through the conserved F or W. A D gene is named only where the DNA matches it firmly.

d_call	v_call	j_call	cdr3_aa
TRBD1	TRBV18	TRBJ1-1	CASSPPIQGGLTEAFF
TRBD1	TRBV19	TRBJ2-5	CASSIGQGKGETQYF
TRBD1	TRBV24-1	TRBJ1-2	CATSGAGTGYYGYTF
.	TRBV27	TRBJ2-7	CASSPSDRSGEQYF
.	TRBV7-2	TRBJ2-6	CASSFGEAGANVLTF
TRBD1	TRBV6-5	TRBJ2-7	CASSTPGQPYEQYF
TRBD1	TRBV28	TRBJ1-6	CASTNRDRGISPLHF
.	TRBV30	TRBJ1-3	CAWSPPGYTIYF
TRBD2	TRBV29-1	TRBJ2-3	CSARVGRGGTDTQYF
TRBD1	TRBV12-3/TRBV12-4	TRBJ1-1	CASSLAGGRAFF
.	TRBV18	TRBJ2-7	CASSRQESYEQYF
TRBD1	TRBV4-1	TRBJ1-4	CASSQGVVDRGEKLFF
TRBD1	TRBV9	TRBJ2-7	CASSVGDSSYEQYF